This T cell receptor (beta chain) was sequenced for a study of blood T cell repertoires in COVID-19. Trimming removed 6 bases from V and 1 base from J; junction bases left unmatched: 4. Germline V CDR1 and CDR2: WSHSY, SAAADI. This CDR3 is built from 15 residues. Profiled with immunoSEQ multiplex PCR; TCRdb holds only in-frame clones, not every one. The data contain 540,000 or so clones, 85% to 90% of them singletons. A single count supports this clone. One Seattle source followed patients from active infection through their disease course. The chain is built from TRBV10-2 and TRBJ2-2; 8 bases agree with TRBD2. This sequence was found in a woman aged 45-65 years with COVID-19, enrolled during active disease. Sequencing input: peripheral blood. In DNA form, the CDR3 reads TGCGCCAGCAGACATAGCGGGGTGAACACCGGGGAGCTGTTTTTT. Translating it yields CASRHSGVNTGELFF.